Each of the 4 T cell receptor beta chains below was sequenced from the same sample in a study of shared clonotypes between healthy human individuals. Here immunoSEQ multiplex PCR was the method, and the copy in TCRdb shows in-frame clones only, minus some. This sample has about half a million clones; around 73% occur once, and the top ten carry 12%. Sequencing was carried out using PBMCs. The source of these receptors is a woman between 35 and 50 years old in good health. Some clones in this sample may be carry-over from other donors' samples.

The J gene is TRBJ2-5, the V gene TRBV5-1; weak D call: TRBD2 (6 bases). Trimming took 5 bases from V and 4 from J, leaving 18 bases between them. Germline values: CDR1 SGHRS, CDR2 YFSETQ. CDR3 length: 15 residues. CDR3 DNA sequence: TGCGCCAGCAGACTACAGACGGGAGTGGGAGAGACCCAGTACTTC. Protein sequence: CASRLQTGVGETQYF.

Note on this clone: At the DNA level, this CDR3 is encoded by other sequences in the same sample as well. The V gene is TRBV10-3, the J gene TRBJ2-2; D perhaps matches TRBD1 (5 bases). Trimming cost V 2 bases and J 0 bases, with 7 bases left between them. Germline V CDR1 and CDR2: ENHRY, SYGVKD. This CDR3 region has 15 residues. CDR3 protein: CAISEDRANTGELFF. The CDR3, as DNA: TGTGCCATCAGTGAGGACAGAGCGAACACCGGGGAGCTGTTTTTT.

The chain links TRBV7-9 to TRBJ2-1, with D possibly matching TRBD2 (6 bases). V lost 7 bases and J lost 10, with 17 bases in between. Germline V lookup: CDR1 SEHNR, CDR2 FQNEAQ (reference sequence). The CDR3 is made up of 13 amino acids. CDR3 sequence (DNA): TGTGCCAGCACCATGGACTACCTCGGGGAGCAGTTCTTC. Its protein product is CASTMDYLGEQFF.

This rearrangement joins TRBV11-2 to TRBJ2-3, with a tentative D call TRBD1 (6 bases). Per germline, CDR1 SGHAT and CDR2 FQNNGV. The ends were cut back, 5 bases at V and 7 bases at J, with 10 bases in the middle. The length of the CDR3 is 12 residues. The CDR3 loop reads CASSPRGYTQYF. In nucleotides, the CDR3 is TGTGCCAGCAGCCCTAGGGGGTATACGCAGTATTTT.